A single sample gave rise to the 8 T cell receptor beta chains below, sequenced in a study. Tregs were sorted as CD4+CD25+CD127-/low cells. TCRdb recomputed calls from the 5' RACE reads with MiXCR, one row per CDR3 protein. The data contain roughly 58,000 distinct CDR3 sequences, roughly 20% of them seen just once; the ten biggest clones take up 3.2%. The sample comprised tumor-infiltrating Tregs sorted from the breast tumor. The receptors shown here come from a female donor with breast cancer.

A word on this clonotype: A much larger clone differs from this one at a single base, so this may be a read error. V gene TRBV5-1 combines with J gene TRBJ2-7, with D unresolved. V lost 2 bases and J 2 bases, leaving 8 bases between the germline ends. The CDR3 has 13 amino acids. Germline-derived CDR1 and CDR2 are SGHRS and YFSETQ. The CDR3 region has the DNA TGCGCCAGCAGCTTTAACCCTGCCTACGAGCAGTACTTC. Its translation: CASSFNPAYEQYF.

This clonotype was detected many times. The chain carries TRBV7-3 and TRBJ2-2, with a weak D call TRBD2 (5 bases). Germline values: CDR1 SGHTA, CDR2 FQGTGA. V lost 5 bases to trimming and J lost 6 bases, with 7 bases between them. The CDR3 has 12 residues. The CDR3 sequence is CASSPGSGELFF. The CDR3 coding sequence is TGTGCCAGCAGCCCGGGATCCGGGGAGCTGTTTTTT.

Turning to this clonotype: Germline is not matched at one junction end, which may reflect a read error. The chain is built from TRBV5-1 and TRBJ2-3, with 7 nucleotides matching TRBD2. The CDR3 is made up of 15 amino acids. In germline, CDR1 is SGHRS, CDR2 YFSETQ. Written as DNA, the CDR3 is TGCGCCAGCAGCTTGGCCGGCGGGGGAGGAGATACGCAATATTTT. This gives the protein CASSLAGGGGDTQYF.

A remark on this clonotype: Compared with germline, one end of the junction differs, possibly owing to a read error. The CDR3 here is CASSPPTDTRYF. Written as DNA, the CDR3 is TGTGCCAGCAGCCCCCCCACAGATACGCGGTATTTT. This chain links TRBV9 with TRBJ2-3, with D unclear. The CDR3 has 12 residues. Germline V lookup: CDR1 SGDLS, CDR2 YYNGEE. The entire variable domain, with the rest obtained from reference TRBV9 and TRBJ2-3, is as follows: DSGVTQTPKHLITATGQRVTLRCSPRSGDLSVYWYQQSLDQGLQFLIQYYNGEERAKGNILERFSAQQFPDLHSELNLSSLELGDSALYFCASSPPTDTRYFGPGTRLTVL.

The chain links TRBV5-1 to TRBJ2-7, with 8 bases lining up with TRBD1. Germline V gene data show CDR1 as SGHRS and CDR2 as YFSETQ. There are 13 residues in the CDR3. Trimming removed 7 bases from V and 5 bases from J; junction bases left unmatched: 8. CDR3 sequence (DNA): TGCGCCAGCTCCTCGCGACAGGGGAACGAGCAGTACTTC. This encodes CASSSRQGNEQYF.

This clonotype has a handful of counts. J is TRBJ2-2 and V is TRBV27; D is possibly TRBD1 (5 bases). Trimming took 4 bases from V and 7 from J, leaving 19 bases between them. The CDR3 loop spans 16 amino acids. CDR1 and CDR2 (germline): MNHEY, SMNVEV (reference sequence). The CDR3 coding sequence is TGTGCCAGCAGTTCCCCTTTCCAGGGCTGGGGCGGGGAGCTGTTTTTT. It encodes CASSSPFQGWGGELFF.

About this clonotype itself: A much larger clone differs from this one at a single base, so this may be a read error. The V call is TRBV6-5, the J call TRBJ2-3; 7 bases fit TRBD1. With V trimmed by 7 bases and J by 2 bases, 6 bases remained unmatched. In germline, CDR1 is MNHEY, CDR2 SVGAGI. The CDR3 loop spans 14 amino acids. The CDR3 loop is CASKTGQLTDTQYF. In DNA, the CDR3 is TGTGCCAGCAAAACGGGACAGCTCACAGATACGCAGTATTTT.

The V gene is TRBV3-1, the J gene TRBJ1-5, with D maybe TRBD1 (6 bases). The V gene lost 1 base and the J gene lost 3 bases, with 7 bases spanning the gap. Germline CDR1 and CDR2: LGHDT and YNNKEL (reference sequence). The CDR3 contains 14 residues. CDR3 nucleotide sequence: TGTGCCAGCAGCCAAGCAGGGGTCAATCAGCCCCAGCATTTT. This codes for CASSQAGVNQPQHF.